The 10 T cell receptor beta chains given below trace back to one sample, sequenced in a study of CD8 T cells in Susac syndrome. The authors reverse transcribed roughly 0.5 to 1 ug RNA with random hexamers. TCRdb used MiXCR to reprocess the immunoSEQ multiplex PCR reads, holding one entry per CDR3 protein. The repertoire holds about 300,000 distinct CDR3 sequences, about 82% seen once, with around 0.21% in the top ten. Material: CD8+ T cells from PBMCs. The source is a human donor with multiple sclerosis.

The chain recombines TRBV7-9 with TRBJ2-7, with D possibly matching TRBD1 (6 bases). CDR3 length equals 14 residues. V was pared by 5 bases and J by 0 bases, with 11 bases between. Germline CDR1 and CDR2: SEHNR and FQNEAQ (reference sequence). CDR3 residues: CASSATGNSYEQYF. CDR3 nucleotides: TGTGCCAGCAGCGCTACAGGGAACTCCTACGAGCAGTACTTC.

The chain combines TRBV19 with TRBJ2-1; possible D gene TRBD2, 6 bases. Germline-derived CDR1 and CDR2 are LNHDA and SQIVND (reference sequence). Trimming removed 0 bases from V and 5 bases from J, with 14 bases in between. This CDR3 region has 16 residues. In nucleotides, the CDR3 is TGTGCCAGTAGTATAGATCGTGGCGGGACCGACAATGAGCAGTTCTTC. It specifies CASSIDRGGTDNEQFF.

The rearrangement joins TRBV15 to TRBJ1-6; D possibly corresponds to TRBD1 (6 bases). The CDR3 totals 15 residues. V lost 0 bases and J lost 11, with 14 bases in between. Germline V gives CDR1 LNHNV, CDR2 YYDKDF (reference sequence). Written as DNA, the CDR3 is TGTGCCACCAGCAGAGATTCAAATTACAGGGCACCCCTCCACTTT. Its protein product is CATSRDSNYRAPLHF.

This chain connects TRBV11-2 to TRBJ2-3; TRBD2 might be the D (6 bases). Germline lookup yields CDR1 SGHAT and CDR2 FQNNGV. The V gene lost 1 base and the J gene lost 1 base, with 9 bases spanning the gap. The CDR3 length is 15 residues. The CDR3 reads CASSLGLVGTDTQYF. The CDR3 region has the DNA TGTGCCAGCAGCTTAGGACTAGTGGGCACAGATACGCAGTATTTT.

The rearrangement uses TRBV7-8 and TRBJ2-1, with D unresolved. The V gene's germline CDR1 is SGHVS and CDR2 FQNEAQ. CDR3 length: 13 residues. The ends were cut back, 5 bases at V and 7 bases at J, with 12 bases in the middle. CDR3 region: CASSPPRRNEQFF. The CDR3 coding sequence is TGTGCCAGCAGCCCCCCGAGAAGGAATGAGCAGTTCTTC.

This chain joins TRBV19 and TRBJ2-3; 10 positions agree with TRBD1. The CDR3 is made up of 17 amino acids. CDR1 and CDR2 (germline): LNHDA, SQIVND (reference sequence). With V trimmed by 5 bases and J by 1 base, 9 bases remained unmatched. CDR3 DNA: TGTGCCAGTAGTGGGTACGGGACAGGGGCCCGCACAGATACGCAGTATTTT. Translating gives CASSGYGTGARTDTQYF.

Concerning this clonotype itself: One end of the junction is discordant with germline, which a read error may explain. This sequence joins TRBV7-7 and TRBJ2-7; 7 nucleotides agree with TRBD1. The length of the CDR3 is 15 residues. In germline, CDR1 is SSHAT, CDR2 FNYEAQ (reference sequence). For the CDR3, the DNA is TGTGCTAGCAGCTCAAACCCCGGGACAGCCTCTTTGCAGTACTTC. This encodes CASSSNPGTASLQYF.

In its sample, this clonotype was seen once. The chain links TRBV6-5 to TRBJ1-1; D not certain. Germline CDR1 is MNHEY and CDR2 is SVGAGI. Trimming removed 4 bases at V and 6 bases at J, with 12 bases between. CDR3 length: 13 residues. The CDR3: CASSSGMRPEAFF. As DNA, the CDR3 is TGTGCCAGCAGTTCCGGGATGCGGCCTGAAGCTTTCTTT.

J is TRBJ2-2 and V is TRBV19; 7 bases are shared with TRBD2. Germline V gene data show CDR1 as LNHDA and CDR2 as SQIVND (reference sequence). This CDR3 is built from 16 residues. V lost 1 base and J lost 4; bases outside the gene matches: 6. The chain's CDR3 is CASSIVLAATTGELFF. The CDR3 nucleotides read TGTGCCAGTAGTATAGTCCTAGCGGCTACCACCGGGGAGCTGTTTTTT.

In this sample, this clonotype turned up a few times. The V gene is TRBV24-1, the J gene TRBJ1-4; the D is unclear. V lost 3 bases, J lost 10 bases, and 5 bases lay in between. The CDR3 is 11 residues long. From germline, CDR1 is KGHDR and CDR2 SFDVKD. The chain's CDR3 is CATSDGPKLFF. The CDR3 nucleotides are TGTGCCACCAGTGATGGTCCAAAACTGTTTTTT.